This is a list of T cell receptor beta chains from one sample in a study of PD-1 blockade in classical Hodgkin lymphoma. Profiled with immunoSEQ multiplex PCR; TCRdb holds only in-frame clones, not every one. The sample lists approximately 29,000 clones; about 80% were seen once. The sequences come from peripheral blood mononuclear cells (PBMCs), collected before the fourth cycle of nivolumab. These TCRs come from a human donor with classical Hodgkin lymphoma. CDR3s include the opening cysteine and the closing phenylalanine or tryptophan. Fields, in order: D gene, V gene, clone size, J gene, CDR3 DNA, CDR3 protein. A D gene is named only where the DNA matches it firmly. Not every row has a clone size; where given, it reads once, few, many or a size class.

>NA|TRBV5-6|NA|TRBJ2-3
TGTGCCAGCAACCCAAAGAGGGGCACAGATACGCAGTATTTT
CASNPKRGTDTQYF
>NA|TRBV29-1|few|TRBJ1-4
TGCAGCGTTCTCGCTCCCTCAGGCGAAAAACTGTTTTTT
CSVLAPSGEKLFF
>NA|TRBV5-1|NA|TRBJ2-7
TGCGCCAGCAGCTTGGATAGGACGGGAGTCTACGAGCAGTACTTC
CASSLDRTGVYEQYF
>NA|TRBV6-5|NA|TRBJ2-1
TGTGCCAGCAGTTACTCTTCCCCTGACTCCTACAATGAGCAGTTCTTC
CASSYSSPDSYNEQFF
>TRBD2|TRBV19|NA|TRBJ2-3
TGTGCCAGTAGTGTCCCCTCGGGAGGGCAGGCAGATACGCAGTATTTT
CASSVPSGGQADTQYF
>NA|TRBV10-3|NA|TRBJ1-1
TGTGCCATCAGTGAGTCAGGCCTTTCGGGAGCTTTCTTT
CAISESGLSGAFF
>NA|TRBV5-1|NA|TRBJ2-2
TGCGCCAGCAGCCTGGCTTTAGGGTCCGGGGAGCTGTTTTTT
CASSLALGSGELFF
>NA|TRBV30|NA|TRBJ2-2
TGTGCCTGGAGCCGATCAGGGGGAGGGGCCACCGGGGAGCTGTTTTTT
CAWSRSGGGATGELFF
>TRBD1|TRBV7-2|few|TRBJ1-1
TGTGCCAGCAGCTTAATAGTCTGGGACAGGAACACTGAAGCTTTCTTT
CASSLIVWDRNTEAFF
>NA|TRBV28|NA|TRBJ1-4
TGTGCCAGCAGTTTGTCCAGACATATCCTGGGGGAAAAACTGTTTTTT
CASSLSRHILGEKLFF